This T cell receptor (beta chain) is from a study of blood T cell repertoires in COVID-19. V lost 2 bases and J lost 5, with 12 bases in between. The CDR3 runs to 14 residues. Germline V gene sequence: CDR1 MNHEY, CDR2 SVGEGT. As processed by the authors: The assay estimated nucleated cells by amplifying reference gene primers. Sequenced by immunoSEQ multiplex PCR; TCRdb stores in-frame clones only, minus some. The V and J calls and the clone size are those of that table, but D and trimming were determined from the DNA. The data show some 130,000 clones, with approximately 78% seen just once and roughly 9.7% held by the top ten.

This TCR derives from a man aged 55 to 69 who had recovered from COVID-19. The V gene is TRBV6-2 or TRBV6-3, the J gene TRBJ2-5, with D tentatively TRBD1 (5 bases). The sequencing input was peripheral blood. CDR3 coding DNA: TGTGCCAGCAGTTACCCGGGCCAGGGCGAGACCCAGTACTTC. Its translation is CASSYPGQGETQYF.